This T cell receptor beta chain is drawn from a study of blood T cells in healthy people across ages. The germline CDR1 and CDR2 sequences are SGHRS and YFSETQ. The V end was cut by 7 bases, the J end by 1 base, with 17 bases between. The CDR3 covers 15 residues. This clonotype was detected once. Its antigen is as yet unknown. Primers used in a second PCR of about 7 to 12 cycles were a sample-barcoded 5' primer and a J-beta primer mix. TCRdb reanalysed the 5' RACE reads using MiXCR and keeps one entry per CDR3 protein. The sample shows approximately 830,000 distinct CDR3 sequences, approximately 65% of them seen only once. Study-wide results and limits: With naive T cell percentage, TCR beta diversity showed a strong correlation. Roughly linear declines in TCR beta diversity per million T cells occurred with age. The study regarded diversity estimates from one million T cells as underestimates. Naive and antigen-experienced cells could not be conclusively compared, given unsorted PBMCs.

The material sequenced was blood. This clonotype was obtained from a man aged 25-40 years in good health. This chain joins TRBV5-1 and TRBJ1-2; D possibly corresponds to TRBD1 (6 bases). CDR3 in DNA: TGCGCCAGCGCGCCCCAGGGAGGGGGTAACTATGGCTACACCTTC. As protein: CASAPQGGGNYGYTF.